This note documents a single T cell receptor beta chain sequence. This specimen belongs to a study of blood T cell repertoires in COVID-19. Study as a whole: The United States, Italy and Spain supplied acute and convalescent COVID-19 samples.

The CDR3 has 16 residues. CDR1 is MDHEN, CDR2 SYDVKM, per germline. Trimming left V 5 bases short and J 2 bases short, with 19 bases between. Authors' processing steps: For nucleated cells, counts were estimated from reference gene primer amplification. Assay: immunoSEQ multiplex PCR; the TCRdb copy retains only in-frame clones and omits some. That table furnishes V, J and clone size, whereas the DNA furnished D and trimming. The data hold roughly 150,000 clones, with 85% observed a single time. Sequenced sample: peripheral blood. The clonotype comes from a woman older than 75 with COVID-19, enrolled during active disease. The genes are TRBV28 and TRBJ2-7, with a possible D match to TRBD1 (6 bases). The CDR3 region has the DNA TGTGCCAGCAGTCCGAGACAGGCGCGGTTTACCTACGAGCAGTACTTC. It specifies CASSPRQARFTYEQYF.